Included here is one TCR beta chain sequence, with context. Its cognate antigen is unknown. The sample comes from a study of OX40 agonist ivuxolimab in advanced cancers. Whole-study findings and limits: CD4+ and CD8+ T cells in blood underwent clonal expansion by week 6 at 0.1 to 3.0 mg/kg.

Germline V CDR1 and CDR2: LGHNA, YSLEER. V dropped 3 bases and J dropped 4 bases, with 17 bases sitting between them. The CDR3 has 16 amino acids. Profiled with immunoSEQ multiplex PCR; TCRdb holds only in-frame clones, not every one. The sample has tens of thousands of clones, around 89% seen once. Blood was sampled at baseline, cycle 4 day 1, and cycle 7 day 1. Here the sequenced sample was CD4+ or CD8+ T cells sorted from blood, taken in a trial of the OX40 agonist ivuxolimab. This receptor was identified in an adult with an advanced solid tumor such as melanoma, head and neck, liver or kidney cancer. The J gene is TRBJ2-3, the V gene TRBV4-3, with a tentative D call TRBD2 (7 bases). The CDR3 DNA reads as TGCGCCAGCAGCCAGGGGGGCGGGAGACCGCCAGATACGCAGTATTTT. Translation: CASSQGGGRPPDTQYF.